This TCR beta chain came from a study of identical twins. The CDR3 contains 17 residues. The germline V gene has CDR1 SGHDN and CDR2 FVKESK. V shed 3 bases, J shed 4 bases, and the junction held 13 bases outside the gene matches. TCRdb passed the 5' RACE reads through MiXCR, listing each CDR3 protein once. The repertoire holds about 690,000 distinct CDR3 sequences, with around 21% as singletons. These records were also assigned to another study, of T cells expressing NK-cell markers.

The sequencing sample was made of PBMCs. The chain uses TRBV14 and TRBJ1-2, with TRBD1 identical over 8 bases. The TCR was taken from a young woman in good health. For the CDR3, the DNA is TGTGCCAGCAGCCAGGGGACAGGCGACTTCCTCTTCTATGGCTACACCTTC. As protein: CASSQGTGDFLFYGYTF.